This T cell receptor beta chain was observed in a study of CD8 T cells in Susac syndrome (dated by TCRdb to about 2019). As for the study more broadly: Among the Susac syndrome patients who were sequenced, clinically active disease was present in about six and clinical remission was observed in roughly eight. At blood withdrawal, Susac syndrome patients were either therapy-naive, taking corticosteroids (in some cases with IVIg as well), or taking IVIg alone. The study used repertoire sequencing to test whether antigen drove CD8+ T cell activation and differentiation in Susac syndrome. The clonality of the CD8+ T cell repertoire was compared across 12 healthy donors, some 14 Susac syndrome patients and roughly 15 multiple sclerosis patients. The full study reports these points: Clonal expansion was observed in Susac syndrome CD8+ repertoires, with the highest expansion in CD8+ TEMRA cells and greater expansion in clinically active than in remitting patients. The number of individuals in the TCR sequencing and HLA analysis was recognized as being relatively small. In the total CD8+ and CD8+ TEMRA repertoires, 15 to 20 and five Susac-specific public clones, respectively, were identified.

About this clonotype: This receptor's antigen is unknown. No much larger clonotype is one base removed from it; base qualities were not supplied.

The trim is 0 bases for V and 4 bases for J, with a gap of 16 bases between the germline ends. The CDR3 numbers 16 residues from cysteine through phenylalanine. The sequence is cut down to CDR3 DNA, 48 bases in frame from base 1. CDR1 and CDR2 were assigned from the germline V gene as SGHRS and YFSETQ. High-throughput TCR beta sequencing profiled peripheral blood CD8+ and CD4+ T cells from healthy donors, Susac syndrome patients and multiple sclerosis patients. Susac syndrome patients met recently defined diagnostic criteria for definite or probable disease. Bulk CD8+ and CD4+ T cells were purified by magnetic negative isolation, whereas CD8+ TEMRA cells were enriched by FACS. Blood was collected in EDTA tubes and processed within 24 hours, with PBMCs isolated through density gradient centrifugation. PBMCs intended for TCR sequencing were frozen in liquid nitrogen and were later thawed in a 37 degrees C water bath. The sorted or isolated CD4+, CD8+ and CD8+ TEMRA cells reached a purity of at least 90%.

RNA was extracted using the RNeasy kit, and roughly 0.5 to 1 ug of the RNA was reverse transcribed with random hexamers. TCR beta CDR3 regions were amplified with the immunoSEQ multiplex PCR assay covering 54 Vbeta and 13 Jbeta segments. To correct PCR amplification bias, a synthetic template baseline was used for both primer optimization and computational correction. Per the original workflow: Reads were annotated to V, D and J genes per IMGT and analyzed with immunoSEQ Analyzer, keeping only productive sequences. To calculate clonality, Shannon entropy was normalized by log2 of the number of productive unique sequences and then subtracted from one. For each patient and control, public and private clones were evaluated within the 100 most prevalent clones. Clones were defined as Susac-specific when absent from the healthy and MS cohorts, from some 1,100 published viral clones and from other ImmuneACCESS disease sequences. Through fastp at Q25 and MiXCR, TCRdb rebuilt clones from the public reads, retaining in-frame beta chains. Rows with a matching CDR3 protein are joined into one entry that keeps the most common DNA and genes. V and J calls and clone size were set by TCRdb, not the authors. In this sample the table shows roughly 110,000 distinct CDR3 sequences, 94% of which occur a single time. Around 0.4% of the sample is taken by the ten largest.

The receptor was isolated from a human donor with Susac syndrome. Sequences were obtained from CD8+ T cells from PBMCs. The rearranged chain carries TRBV5-1 and TRBJ2-5; no D gene call is confident. The CDR3 in this case is CASSLDGYREGETQYF. The nucleotides are TGCGCCAGCAGCTTGGACGGTTATAGGGAAGGAGAGACCCAGTACTTC. Reference TRBV5-1 and TRBJ2-5 genes cover what lies past the CDR3, so the full variable domain is KAGVTQTPRYLIKTRGQQVTLSCSPISGHRSVSWYQQTPGQGLQFLFEYFSETQRNKGNFPGRFSGRQFSNSRSEMNVSTLELGDSALYLCASSLDGYREGETQYFGPGTRLLVL.